The 2 T cell receptor beta chains listed next were all sequenced from one sample in a study of regulatory T cells in long-lasting Graves disease. CDR3-region Arm-PCR and iRepertoire HTBI primers produced the TCR beta libraries. One entry per CDR3 protein results from TCRdb running MiXCR on the multiplex PCR reads. The sample has approximately 480,000 distinct CDR3 sequences, around 15% seen once. The time point: newly diagnosed GD, antithyroid drugs for less than 3 months. Extracted RNA from PBMCs served as the source of the TCR library. A further study also used this sample, focusing on T cells in Graves' hyperthyroidism and ophthalmopathy.

Sequencing used peripheral blood mononuclear cells (PBMCs), obtained at new diagnosis, from a patient treated with antithyroid drugs. The receptors here all came from a man aged 40-49 years with Graves disease.

The chain carries TRBV5-6 and TRBJ2-4; 9 nucleotides align to TRBD1. This CDR3 has 16 amino acids. Germline assignment: CDR1 SGHDT and CDR2 YYEEEE. V lost 3 bases, J lost 2 bases, and 6 bases stayed unmatched. CDR3 in DNA: TGTGCCAGCAGCTGGAGGACAGGGGTGCCCAAAAACATTCAGTACTTC. Its translation is CASSWRTGVPKNIQYF.

The V and J genes are TRBV29-1 and TRBJ1-3, with D uncertain. CDR1 is SQVTM, CDR2 ANQGSEA, per germline. The CDR3 totals 13 residues. V shed 4 bases and J shed 0 bases, with 7 bases lying between them. In DNA, the CDR3 is TGCAGCGTTGGAGTAGTCTCTGGAAACACCATATATTTT. Protein sequence: CSVGVVSGNTIYF.